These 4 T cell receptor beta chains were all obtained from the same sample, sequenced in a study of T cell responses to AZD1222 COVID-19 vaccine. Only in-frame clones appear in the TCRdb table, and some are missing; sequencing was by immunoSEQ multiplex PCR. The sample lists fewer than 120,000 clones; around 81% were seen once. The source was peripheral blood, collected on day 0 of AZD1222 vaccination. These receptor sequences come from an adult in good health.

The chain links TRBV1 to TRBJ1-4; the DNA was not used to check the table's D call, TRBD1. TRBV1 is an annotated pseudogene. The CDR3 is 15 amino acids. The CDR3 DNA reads TGCACCAGCAGCCAAGATCGGGACAGTAATGAAAAACTGTTTTTT. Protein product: CTSSQDRDSNEKLFF.

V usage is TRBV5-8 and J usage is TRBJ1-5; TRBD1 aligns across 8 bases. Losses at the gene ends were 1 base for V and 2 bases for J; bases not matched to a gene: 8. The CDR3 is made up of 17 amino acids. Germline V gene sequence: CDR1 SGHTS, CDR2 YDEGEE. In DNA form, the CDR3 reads TGTGCCAGCAGCTTGTATGGACAGGGCTCGCGCAATCAGCCCCAGCATTTT. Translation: CASSLYGQGSRNQPQHF.

As DNA, the CDR3 is TGTGCCAGCAAGTGGGCCGGGACAAGGAATGACTACACCTTC. Translation: CASKWAGTRNDYTF. The chain combines TRBV6-5 with TRBJ1-2; D perhaps matches TRBD1 (6 bases). The CDR3 extends over 14 amino acids. Trimming stripped 7 bases from V and 10 bases from J, with 22 bases between. Germline values: CDR1 MNHEY, CDR2 SVGAGI.

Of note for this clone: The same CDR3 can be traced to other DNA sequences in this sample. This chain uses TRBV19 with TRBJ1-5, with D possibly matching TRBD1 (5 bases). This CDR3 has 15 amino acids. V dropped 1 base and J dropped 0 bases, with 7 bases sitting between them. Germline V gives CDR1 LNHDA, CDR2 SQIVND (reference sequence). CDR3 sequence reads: CASSIGGGSNQPQHF. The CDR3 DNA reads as TGTGCCAGTAGTATAGGCGGGGGTAGCAATCAGCCCCAGCATTTT.